Listed here are 18 T cell receptor beta chains from one sample, sequenced in a study of OX40 agonist ivuxolimab in advanced cancers. Sequenced by immunoSEQ multiplex PCR; TCRdb stores in-frame clones only, minus some. The data contain tens of thousands of clones, 91% of them singletons. This material consisted of CD4+ or CD8+ T cells sorted from blood, taken in a trial of the OX40 agonist ivuxolimab. The receptor set was obtained from an adult with an advanced solid tumor such as melanoma, head and neck, liver or kidney cancer.

This sequence joins TRBV21-1 and TRBJ1-5. TRBV21-1 represents a pseudogene. The CDR3 runs to 17 residues. The DNA for the CDR3 is TGTGCCAGCAGCAATACGGGGGTTGATGAGAGCAATCAGCCCCAGCATTTT. It codes for CASSNTGVDESNQPQHF.

The table lists this clone with a count of one. V and J are TRBV27 and TRBJ2-1; possibly TRBD1 or TRBD2 for D (5 bases each). V was cut by 5 bases and J by 4 bases, with 12 bases left in between. Germline V gene lookup returns CDR1 MNHEY and CDR2 SMNVEV (reference sequence). The CDR3 contains 14 residues. The CDR3 sequence: CASSPRGDYNEQFF. CDR3 in DNA: TGTGCCAGCAGTCCGAGGGGTGATTACAATGAGCAGTTCTTC.

V gene TRBV9 combines with J gene TRBJ2-2; D ambiguous. Germline lookup yields CDR1 SGDLS and CDR2 YYNGEE. Between the trimmed V and J ends, which lost 0 bases and 7 bases, there was a span of 4 bases. The CDR3 covers 12 residues. This chain's CDR3 is CASSVAGGELFF. The DNA of the CDR3 is TGTGCCAGCAGCGTAGCTGGCGGGGAGCTGTTTTTT. The full variable domain, with the rest looked up from reference TRBV9 and TRBJ2-2, is DSGVTQTPKHLITATGQRVTLRCSPRSGDLSVYWYQQSLDQGLQFLIQYYNGEERAKGNILERFSAQQFPDLHSELNLSSLELGDSALYFCASSVAGGELFFGEGSRLTVL.

V is TRBV7-9 and J is TRBJ2-5; 9 bases align to TRBD2. The CDR3 covers 16 residues. V lost 5 bases to trimming and J lost 4 bases; unmatched junction nucleotides: 11. Germline CDR1 is SEHNR and CDR2 is FQNEAQ (reference sequence). CDR3 DNA: TGTGCCAGCAGCACCCAGGAGGGACTAGCATCAGAGACCCAGTACTTC. The encoded protein is CASSTQEGLASETQYF. Based on the CDR3 plus reference TRBV7-9 and TRBJ2-5, the full variable domain is DTGVSQNPRHKITKRGQNVTFRCDPISEHNRLYWYRQTLGQGPEFLTYFQNEAQLEKSRLLSDRFSAERPKGSFSTLEIQRTEQGDSAMYLCASSTQEGLASETQYFGPGTRLLVL.

The chain links TRBV28 to TRBJ2-5, with D maybe TRBD1 (6 bases). The V and J ends lost 3 bases and 1 base respectively, with 9 bases between them. Germline CDR1 is MDHEN and CDR2 is SYDVKM. The CDR3 spans 14 residues. CDR3 sequence (DNA): TGTGCCAGCAGTTTCATGGACAGCCAAGAGACCCAGTACTTC. This codes for CASSFMDSQETQYF.

The V gene is TRBV11-2, the J gene TRBJ2-1; no clear D. The CDR3 contains 13 residues. V was cut by 3 bases and J by 5 bases, with 8 bases left in between. In germline, CDR1 is SGHAT, CDR2 FQNNGV. The DNA for the CDR3 is TGTGCCAGCAGCTTCACGGTAAACAATGAGCAGTTCTTC. Translating gives CASSFTVNNEQFF.

The chain recombines TRBV19 with TRBJ2-7, with D tentatively TRBD2 (6 bases). Looked up from germline, CDR1 is LNHDA and CDR2 is SQIVND (reference sequence). CDR3 length equals 13 residues. Trimming cost V 3 bases and J 3 bases, with 9 bases left between them. CDR3 amino acids: CASSIAGLYEQYF. The CDR3 region has the DNA TGTGCCAGTAGTATTGCGGGACTCTACGAGCAGTACTTC.

This sequence joins TRBV18 and TRBJ2-4; D may be TRBD1 or TRBD2 (7 bases each). Per germline, CDR1 KGHSH and CDR2 LQKENI. The length of the CDR3 is 14 residues. V lost 6 bases and J lost 5, with 14 bases in between. The CDR3 region has the DNA TGTGCCAGCTCGCCCAGGGGGGGTGAAAACATTCAGTACTTC. It encodes CASSPRGGENIQYF.

The rearrangement joins TRBV27 to TRBJ2-3; 10 nucleotides match TRBD2. The CDR3 has 15 residues. CDR1 and CDR2 (germline): MNHEY, SMNVEV (reference sequence). Germline trimming cut 6 bases from V and 1 base from J; bases unmatched to any gene: 4. The CDR3 spells CASRSLAGGTDTQYF. The CDR3 DNA reads as TGTGCCAGCAGGTCTCTAGCGGGAGGCACAGATACGCAGTATTTT.

The genes are TRBV10-1 and TRBJ1-1; a possible D gene is TRBD1 (5 bases). CDR3 size: 13 residues. Germline loops: CDR1 WNHNN, CDR2 SYGVQD (reference sequence). The V and J ends lost 2 bases and 6 bases respectively, with 10 bases between them. The CDR3 here is CASSETRGSEAFF. The DNA of the CDR3 is TGCGCCAGCAGTGAGACGAGGGGATCTGAAGCTTTCTTT.

This clone was seen once. This chain connects TRBV2 to TRBJ2-3; 8 positions agree with TRBD1. From germline, CDR1 is SNHLY and CDR2 FYNNEI. With 7 bases clipped from V and 5 bases from J, the junction kept 8 bases outside the gene matches. The CDR3 length is 14 residues. CDR3 residues: CASIQDRAVDTQYF. CDR3 coding DNA: TGTGCCAGCATCCAGGACAGGGCGGTAGATACGCAGTATTTT.

This sequence joins TRBV13 and TRBJ2-1, with a weak D call TRBD2 (5 bases). This CDR3 contains 11 residues. Germline-derived CDR1 and CDR2 are PRHDT and FYEKMQ (reference sequence). The V end was cut by 5 bases, the J end by 6 bases, with 5 bases between. CDR3 loop: CASSGSNEQFF. The CDR3 nucleotides read TGTGCCAGCAGCGGGAGCAATGAGCAGTTCTTC.

V usage is TRBV7-8 and J usage is TRBJ2-1, with D tentatively TRBD1 (6 bases). Germline CDR1 is SGHVS and CDR2 is FQNEAQ. The CDR3 totals 15 residues. Trimming removed 6 bases at V and 8 bases at J, with 20 bases between. The DNA for the CDR3 is TGTGCCAGCAGTCCTACGCCAGGGGCGGGCGATGAGCAGTTCTTC. Translating gives CASSPTPGAGDEQFF.

The chain uses TRBV7-2 and TRBJ2-7, with D tentatively TRBD2 (6 bases). Germline CDR1 SGHTA, CDR2 FQGNSA. V gave up 4 bases and J gave up 5 bases, with 18 bases separating them. This CDR3 region has 15 residues. The CDR3 DNA reads as TGTGCCAGCAGCTCGCGGGATGGAGGAGGCAACGAGCAGTACTTC. It yields the protein CASSSRDGGGNEQYF.

The chain recombines TRBV28 with TRBJ1-5; 8 bases agree with TRBD1. The CDR3 runs 14 residues. J was trimmed by 5 bases and V by 9 bases; bases with no gene match: 9. Germline-derived CDR1 and CDR2 are MDHEN and SYDVKM. Here the CDR3 reads CASSPDRDYQPQHF. The DNA for the CDR3 is TGTGCCAGTTCGCCGGACAGGGATTATCAGCCCCAGCATTTT. Combining the CDR3 with reference TRBV28 and TRBJ1-5 gives the whole variable domain DVKVTQSSRYLVKRTGEKVFLECVQDMDHENMFWYRQDPGLGLRLIYFSYDVKMKEKGDIPEGYSVSREKKERFSLILESASTNQTSMYLCASSPDRDYQPQHFGDGTRLSIL.

On this clone: In the same sample, other DNA sequences code for this CDR3. This sequence joins TRBV5-6 and TRBJ1-5; unclear D gene. With 1 base removed from V and 1 base from J, the gap between germline ends came to 6 bases. The CDR3 runs 14 residues. Germline CDR1 SGHDT, CDR2 YYEEEE. CDR3 nucleotides: TGTGCCAGCAGCTTGTGGGGAAGCAATCAGCCCCAGCATTTT. Encoded protein: CASSLWGSNQPQHF.

V is TRBV7-3 and J is TRBJ2-1, with 14 bases identical to TRBD2. CDR3 size: 18 residues. The V gene end was trimmed by 1 base and the J gene end by 8 bases; junction bases not matched to a gene: 10. Germline CDR1 and CDR2: SGHTA and FQGTGA. The CDR3 sequence is CASSLNSGLAGGVDEQFF. CDR3 bases: TGTGCCAGCAGCTTAAATAGTGGACTAGCGGGAGGCGTAGATGAGCAGTTCTTC.

The rearrangement links TRBV2 to TRBJ2-7, with D perhaps assigned TRBD1 or TRBD2 (5 bases each). The CDR3 loop spans 14 amino acids. The germline V gene has CDR1 SNHLY and CDR2 FYNNEI. The V gene lost 6 bases and the J gene lost 0 bases, with 12 bases spanning the gap. Here the CDR3 DNA reads TGTGCCAGCAGACCCGGGACGGTCTCCTACGAGCAGTACTTC. Translation gives CASRPGTVSYEQYF.